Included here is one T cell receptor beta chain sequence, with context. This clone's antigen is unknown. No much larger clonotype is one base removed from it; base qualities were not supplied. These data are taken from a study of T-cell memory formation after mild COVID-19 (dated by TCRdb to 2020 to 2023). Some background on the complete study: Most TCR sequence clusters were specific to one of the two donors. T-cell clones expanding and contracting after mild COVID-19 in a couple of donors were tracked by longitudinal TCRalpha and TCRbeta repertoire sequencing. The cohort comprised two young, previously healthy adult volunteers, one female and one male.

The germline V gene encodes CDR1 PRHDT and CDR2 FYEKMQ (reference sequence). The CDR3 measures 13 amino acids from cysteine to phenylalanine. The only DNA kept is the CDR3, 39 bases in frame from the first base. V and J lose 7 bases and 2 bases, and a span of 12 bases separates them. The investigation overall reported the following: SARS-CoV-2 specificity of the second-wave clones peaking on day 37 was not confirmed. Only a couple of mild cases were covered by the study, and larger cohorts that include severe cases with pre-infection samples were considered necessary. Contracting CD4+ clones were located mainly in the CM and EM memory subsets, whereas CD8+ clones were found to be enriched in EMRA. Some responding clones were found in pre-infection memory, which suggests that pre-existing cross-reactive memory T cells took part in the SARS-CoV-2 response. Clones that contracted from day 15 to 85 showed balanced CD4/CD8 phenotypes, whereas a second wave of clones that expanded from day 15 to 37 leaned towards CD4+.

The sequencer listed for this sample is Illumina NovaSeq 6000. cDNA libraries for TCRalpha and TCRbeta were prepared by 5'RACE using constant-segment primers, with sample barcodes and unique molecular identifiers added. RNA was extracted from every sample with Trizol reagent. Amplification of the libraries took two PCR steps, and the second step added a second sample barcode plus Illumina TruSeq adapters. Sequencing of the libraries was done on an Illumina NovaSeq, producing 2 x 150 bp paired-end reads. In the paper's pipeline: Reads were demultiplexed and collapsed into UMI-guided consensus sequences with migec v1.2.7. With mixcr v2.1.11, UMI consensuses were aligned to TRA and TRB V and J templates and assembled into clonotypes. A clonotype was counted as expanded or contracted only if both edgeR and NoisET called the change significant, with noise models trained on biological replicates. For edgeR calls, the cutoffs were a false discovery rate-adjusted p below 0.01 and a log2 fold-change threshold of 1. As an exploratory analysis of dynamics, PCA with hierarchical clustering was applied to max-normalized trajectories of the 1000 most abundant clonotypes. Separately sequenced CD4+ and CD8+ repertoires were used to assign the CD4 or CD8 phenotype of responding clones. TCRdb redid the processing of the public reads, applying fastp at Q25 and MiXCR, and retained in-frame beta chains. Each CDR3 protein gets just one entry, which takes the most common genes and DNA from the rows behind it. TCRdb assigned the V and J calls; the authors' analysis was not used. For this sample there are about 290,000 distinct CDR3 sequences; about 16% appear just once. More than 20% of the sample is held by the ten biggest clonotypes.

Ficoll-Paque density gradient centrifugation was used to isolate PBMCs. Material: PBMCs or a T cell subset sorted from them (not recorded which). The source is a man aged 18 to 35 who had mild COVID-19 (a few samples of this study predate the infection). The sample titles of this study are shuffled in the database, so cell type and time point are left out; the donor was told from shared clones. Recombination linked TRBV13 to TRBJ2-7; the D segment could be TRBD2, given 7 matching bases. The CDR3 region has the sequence CASTRGAAYEQYF. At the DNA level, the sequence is TGTGCCAGCACCCGGGGGGCGGCCTACGAGCAGTACTTC.